This T cell receptor (beta chain) was sequenced in a study of blood T cell repertoires in COVID-19. Background on the study: Samples representing acute and convalescent COVID-19 were sourced from the United States, Italy and Spain. Sample material is recorded as cDNA or gDNA derived from T cells, B-cell-depleted T cells, or PBMCs.

The trim removed 6 bases at V and 7 bases at J, leaving 6 bases unmatched. The CDR3 has 14 residues. Germline V lookup: CDR1 MNHEY, CDR2 SVGEGT. In the study's own analysis: Amplification with reference gene primers provided the estimates of nucleated cell counts. Here immunoSEQ multiplex PCR was the method, and the copy in TCRdb shows in-frame clones only, minus some. V and J calls and clone size are as listed in that table; D and trimming were resolved from the DNA. This repertoire shows fewer than 200,000 clones, 83% found once; its top ten account for 15% to 20%. This clonotype was sampled from a woman aged 70-85 years who had recovered from COVID-19. J is TRBJ2-7 and V is TRBV6-2 or TRBV6-3, with TRBD2 identical over 13 bases. Material for sequencing was peripheral blood. CDR3: CASSQRLAGGEQYF. DNA of the CDR3: TGTGCCAGCAGCCAGAGACTAGCGGGGGGTGAGCAGTACTTC.